This T cell receptor beta chain stems from a study of CD8 T cells in ankylosing spondylitis. General study points: Within ankylosing spondylitis blood, a TCR beta motif made up of eight highly homologous variants appeared to be characteristic.

As for this clonotype: What it binds is unknown.

CDR3 length: 15 amino acids. V lost 6 bases to trimming and J lost 4 bases; unmatched junction nucleotides: 2. Using its own MiXCR run on the 5' RACE reads, TCRdb lists one record per CDR3 protein. The top ten hold around 30% of the sample, which has more than 20,000 distinct CDR3 sequences, approximately 12% seen once. Sequenced sample: blood. The clonotype was recovered from a male donor with ankylosing spondylitis or in good health (not recorded which). V usage is TRBV12-3 or TRBV12-4 and J usage is TRBJ2-2; 13 bases agree with TRBD2. CDR3 sequence: CASSRLAGGTGELFF. DNA of the CDR3: TGTGCCAGCAGCAGACTAGCGGGAGGCACCGGGGAGCTGTTTTTT.